The next 4 T cell receptor beta chains were all read from a single sample in a study of blood T cell repertoires in COVID-19. Using immunoSEQ multiplex PCR, the repertoire was profiled, and TCRdb retains in-frame clones only, with some absent. This table has some 100,000 clones, nearly 90% appearing once. The sample taken for sequencing was peripheral blood. All receptors derive from a woman aged 55 to 70 with acute or convalescent COVID-19.

The chain's CDR3 is CASTPGTRRGWWDEQYF. DNA for the CDR3: TGCGCCAGCACACCCGGGACTAGAAGGGGGTGGTGGGACGAGCAGTACTTC. J is TRBJ2-7 and V is TRBV23-1; 8 bases align to TRBD2. TRBV23-1 is placed among ORFs of uncertain function. J was trimmed by 5 bases and V by 7 bases; bases with no gene match: 19. CDR3 length equals 17 residues.

The gene calls are TRBV27 and TRBJ2-1, with D possibly matching TRBD2 (6 bases). Between the trimmed V and J ends, which lost 6 bases and 3 bases, there was a span of 15 bases. The germline gives CDR1 MNHEY, CDR2 SMNVEV (reference sequence). CDR3 length: 15 residues. CDR3 DNA sequence: TGTGCCAGCAGGCCGGGACTCAACAGCTACAATGAGCAGTTCTTC. Residues: CASRPGLNSYNEQFF.

This chain joins TRBV19 and TRBJ1-3; 10 bases match TRBD1. Germline V gene sequence: CDR1 LNHDA, CDR2 SQIVND (reference sequence). Trimming took 7 bases from V and 2 from J; bases not matched to a gene: 5. This CDR3 region has 15 residues. CDR3 DNA: TGTGCCAGTACCTACGGGACAGGGGCTGGAAACACCATATATTTT. Its translation is CASTYGTGAGNTIYF.

The V call is TRBV19, the J call TRBJ1-1, with a tentative D call TRBD1 (5 bases). The germline gives CDR1 LNHDA, CDR2 SQIVND (reference sequence). This CDR3 spans 21 amino acids. The V end lost 1 base, the J end lost 1 base, and 28 bases lay between the germline ends. Written as DNA, the CDR3 is TGTGCCAGTAGTATAGGTCCCGGACACGCGGGGGGGAGGTTACGGAACACTGAAGCTTTCTTT. It translates to CASSIGPGHAGGRLRNTEAFF.